The 25 T cell receptor beta chains given below trace back to one sample, sequenced in a study of T cell repertoires in cytomegalovirus infection. TCRdb called the reads again in MiXCR, with one record for every CDR3 protein. The sample contains some 600,000 distinct CDR3 sequences, 20% to 30% of which appear only once. Material for sequencing was CD8+ T cells from PBMCs. The receptors were sampled from a human donor in good health (CMV status not recorded). Some clones in this sample may be carry-over from other donors' samples.

The sample holds many counts of this clonotype. The chain recombines TRBV6-6 with TRBJ2-7; D is unclear. CDR3 size: 16 residues. Germline CDR1 and CDR2: MNHNY and SVGAGI (reference sequence). Trimming pared 0 bases from V and 2 bases from J, leaving 14 bases between. CDR3 in amino acids: CASSYSAAGDTYEQYV. The CDR3 nucleotides read TGTGCCAGCAGTTACTCCGCGGCAGGTGATACCTACGAGCAGTACGTC.

The rearrangement uses TRBV24-1 and TRBJ1-5; D not certain. The CDR3 consists of 14 residues. CDR1 KGHDR and CDR2 SFDVKD come from the germline V gene. Trimming shortened V by 2 bases and J by 4 bases, and 8 bases separated the two germline ends. In DNA form, the CDR3 reads TGTGCCACCAGTGATTCAACACATAATCAGCCCCAGCATTTT. This encodes CATSDSTHNQPQHF.

Many counts were recorded for this clonotype. The gene calls are TRBV7-6 and TRBJ1-5, with 9 positions matching TRBD1. J lost 3 bases, V lost 5 bases, and 5 bases had no gene match. CDR3 length: 15 amino acids. Germline V gives CDR1 SGHVS, CDR2 FNYEAQ. The CDR3 here is CASSVNRGPNQPQHF. The CDR3, as DNA: TGTGCCAGCAGCGTTAACAGGGGGCCCAATCAGCCCCAGCATTTT.

This clonotype was detected only a few times. V is TRBV27 and J is TRBJ2-1; 9 nucleotides align to TRBD1. Germline V gene sequence: CDR1 MNHEY, CDR2 SMNVEV (reference sequence). Trimming cost V 10 bases and J 2 bases; bases outside gene matches: 6. CDR3 length: 14 amino acids. The CDR3, as DNA: TGTGCCATATCGACAGGGGGGACCTACAATGAGCAGTTCTTC. This translates into CAISTGGTYNEQFF.

This sequence joins TRBV5-4 and TRBJ2-7; no reliable D call. Germline assignment: CDR1 SGHNT and CDR2 YYREEE (reference sequence). V gave up 4 bases and J gave up 4 bases, with 21 bases separating them. The CDR3 spans 16 residues. The CDR3 is CASSETPGDLLYEQYF. Written as DNA, the CDR3 is TGTGCCAGCAGCGAAACCCCAGGAGACCTCTTATACGAGCAGTACTTC.

There are a few counts of this clonotype. The V gene is TRBV6-1, the J gene TRBJ2-3; TRBD2 matches 12 bases. The CDR3 runs to 18 residues. J gave up 0 bases and V 7 bases, and 11 bases lay outside the gene matches. CDR1 is MNHNS and CDR2 is SASEGT in the germline V gene. CDR3 sequence (DNA): TGTGCCAGCACCCCTAGCGGGGGGGCTTCTCTTAGCACAGATACGCAGTATTTT. Translation gives CASTPSGGASLSTDTQYF.

This clonotype was seen ten or more times. The chain is built from TRBV7-9 and TRBJ1-1; D is ambiguous. V shed 6 bases and J shed 1 base, with 15 bases lying between them. Germline assignment: CDR1 SEHNR and CDR2 FQNEAQ (reference sequence). There are 15 residues in the CDR3. Here the CDR3 DNA reads TGTGCCAGCAGTTTTAGAGGTCTGGGGAACACTGAAGCTTTCTTT. Protein: CASSFRGLGNTEAFF.

The rearrangement uses TRBV6-2 or TRBV6-3 and TRBJ1-2; D unclear. In germline, CDR1 is MNHEY, CDR2 SVGEGT. Trimming cost V 8 bases and J 6 bases, with 13 bases left between them. CDR3 size: 12 residues. CDR3 loop: CASGLARDGYTF. The CDR3 nucleotides are TGTGCCAGCGGCTTAGCGCGTGATGGCTACACCTTC.

This clonotype was observed a handful of times. V is TRBV28 and J is TRBJ2-1, with D tentatively TRBD2 (6 bases). This CDR3 region has 13 residues. CDR1 is MDHEN, CDR2 SYDVKM, per germline. V lost 2 bases, J lost 6 bases, and 8 bases lay in between. The CDR3 is CASSLTSPNEQFF. CDR3 nucleotides: TGTGCCAGCAGTTTAACTAGCCCCAATGAGCAGTTCTTC.

This clonotype was seen many times. The V and J genes are TRBV5-6 and TRBJ2-1; D gene unclear. The germline V gene encodes CDR1 SGHDT and CDR2 YYEEEE. The V end lost 4 bases, the J end lost 0 bases, and 11 bases lay between the germline ends. This CDR3 comprises 15 residues. CDR3 sequence (DNA): TGTGCCAGCAGCCTTGGGCGGAGCTCCTACAATGAGCAGTTCTTC. This encodes CASSLGRSSYNEQFF.

This clonotype was picked up many times. V usage is TRBV29-1 and J usage is TRBJ2-1; 14 nucleotides align to TRBD2. Per the germline V gene, CDR1 is SQVTM and CDR2 is ANQGSEA. Unmatched junction bases numbered 5, after V lost 4 bases and J lost 0 bases. The CDR3 is 17 amino acids. This chain's CDR3 is CSVGGLAGAISYNEQFF. The CDR3 bases are TGCAGCGTTGGGGGACTAGCGGGGGCCATCTCCTACAATGAGCAGTTCTTC.

This clonotype was picked up a small number of times. V and J are TRBV20-1 and TRBJ2-1, with 8 nucleotides matching TRBD2. The trim removed 4 bases at V and 9 bases at J, leaving 5 bases unmatched. This CDR3 region has 12 residues. Germline loops: CDR1 DFQATT, CDR2 SNEGSKA (reference sequence). CDR3: CSAKELAAEQFF. CDR3 in DNA: TGCAGTGCTAAAGAACTAGCGGCTGAGCAGTTCTTC.

This clonotype was observed at least ten times. This rearrangement joins TRBV10-3 to TRBJ1-3, with a possible D match to TRBD1 (6 bases). The CDR3 covers 16 residues. Germline V gene data show CDR1 as ENHRY and CDR2 as SYGVKD. V was pared by 6 bases and J by 0 bases, with 15 bases between. This CDR3 is CAIRNYRESSGNTIYF. The CDR3, as DNA: TGTGCCATCAGGAATTACAGGGAGAGCTCTGGAAACACCATATATTTT.

This clonotype was seen many times. The chain links TRBV7-9 to TRBJ2-7, with 11 bases aligning to TRBD1. Trimming at V came to 0 bases and at J to 3 bases, leaving 1 base not matched to a gene. Germline CDR1 is SEHNR and CDR2 is FQNEAQ (reference sequence). The CDR3 has 15 residues. This CDR3 reads CASSLAGQGGYEQYV. CDR3 sequence (DNA): TGTGCCAGCAGCTTAGCGGGACAGGGGGGCTACGAGCAGTACGTC.

This clonotype was seen more than once but under ten times. The V gene is TRBV14, the J gene TRBJ1-1; D is ambiguous. This CDR3 contains 12 residues. With 5 bases removed from V and 11 bases from J, the gap between germline ends came to 15 bases. Germline V lookup: CDR1 SGHDN, CDR2 FVKESK. The CDR3 region has the DNA TGTGCCAGCAGCTCGGCCCTTCCATGGGCTTTCTTT. Amino acid sequence: CASSSALPWAFF.

This clonotype was observed at least ten times. The chain joins TRBV12-3 or TRBV12-4 to TRBJ1-5; possibly TRBD1 for D (6 bases). V dropped 2 bases and J dropped 6 bases, with 17 bases sitting between them. The CDR3 is 16 residues long. CDR3 in DNA: TGTGCCAGCAGTTTATCGGTCTGGGGGGGCAGTCAGCCCCAGCATTTT. It is translated as CASSLSVWGGSQPQHF.

This clonotype occurred a few times. The chain has TRBV6-2 or TRBV6-3 and TRBJ1-5, with 12 nucleotides matching TRBD1. In germline, CDR1 is MNHEY, CDR2 SVGEGT. The J segment lost 5 bases and the V segment lost 5 bases, leaving 25 bases of the junction unmatched. The CDR3 contains 22 residues. The CDR3 DNA reads TGTGCCAGCAGTGGTGGTGACCTAATTCGGGACAGGGGGCTGGTGGGAGATCAGCCCCAGCATTTT. Protein sequence: CASSGGDLIRDRGLVGDQPQHF.

This clonotype showed up many times. This chain joins TRBV4-1 and TRBJ2-1, with D perhaps matching TRBD1 or TRBD2 (6 bases each). The CDR3 sequence is 14 residues long. V lost 1 base to trimming and J lost 5 bases, with 9 bases between them. Germline V gene data show CDR1 as MGHRA and CDR2 as YSYEKL. The CDR3 DNA sequence: TGCGCCAGCAGCCAAGCGGGGGCCCACAATGAGCAGTTCTTC. Translation gives CASSQAGAHNEQFF.

Worth noting for this clonotype: A much larger clone lies one base from this, so it may be a read error. J is TRBJ2-1 and V is TRBV7-6; the match to TRBD2 covers 13 bases. This CDR3 has 15 residues. The J segment lost 6 bases and the V segment lost 5 bases, leaving 4 bases of the junction unmatched. Germline V gene sequence: CDR1 SGHVS, CDR2 FNYEAQ. Here the CDR3 reads CASSPGTSGVNEQFF. As DNA, the CDR3 is TGTGCCAGCAGCCCCGGGACTAGCGGGGTCAATGAGCAGTTCTTC.

As for this clonotype: A much bigger clone sits one base away, suggesting this may be a read error. The V call is TRBV7-2, the J call TRBJ1-1, with 10 positions matching TRBD1. Germline CDR1 is SGHTA and CDR2 is FQGNSA. This CDR3 is 15 amino acids long. The CDR3 protein is CASSPRDRGGTEVFF. As DNA, the CDR3 is TGTGCCAGCAGCCCTCGGGACAGGGGAGGGACTGAAGTTTTCTTT.

In its sample, this clonotype was seen a few times. The chain is built from TRBV10-3 and TRBJ1-1; TRBD1 is a possible D gene (6 bases). Germline V CDR1 and CDR2: ENHRY, SYGVKD. The CDR3 has 15 amino acids. The V and J ends lost 5 bases and 2 bases respectively, with 15 bases between them. CDR3 nucleotides: TGTGCCATCAGTACCAGGGGTACCGGAAACACTGAAGCTTTCTTT. It codes for CAISTRGTGNTEAFF.

This clonotype has ten or more counts. The chain uses TRBV12-3 or TRBV12-4 and TRBJ1-2; the match to TRBD1 covers 10 bases. The CDR3 totals 16 residues. V trimming: 3 bases; J trimming: 7 bases; junction bases outside the gene matches: 11. The CDR3 sequence: CASSLTPGQGISGYTF. Written as DNA, the CDR3 is TGTGCCAGCAGTTTGACCCCGGGACAGGGGATTTCTGGCTACACCTTC.

This clonotype was seen repeatedly, ten times or more. The V and J genes are TRBV12-3 or TRBV12-4 and TRBJ2-4, with a weak D call TRBD1 (6 bases). The V gene lost 4 bases and the J gene lost 3 bases, with 10 bases spanning the gap. The CDR3 covers 14 residues. CDR3 nucleotides: TGTGCCAGCAGTTCCCCGGACAGCAAAAACATTCAGTACTTC. Its translation is CASSSPDSKNIQYF.

The chain is built from TRBV6-2 or TRBV6-3 and TRBJ1-2, with TRBD1 matching 12 bases. The germline V gene has CDR1 MNHEY and CDR2 SVGEGT. The CDR3 sequence is 16 residues long. V gave up 6 bases and J gave up 8 bases; unmatched junction bases: 13. DNA of the CDR3: TGTGCCAGCAGAGCCGGGACGGGACAGGGGGCTCTCGGCTACACCTTC. Amino acid sequence: CASRAGTGQGALGYTF.

This chain joins TRBV4-1 and TRBJ2-1, with 7 bases that match TRBD1. V trimming: 0 bases; J trimming: 4 bases; junction bases outside the gene matches: 6. CDR1 is MGHRA and CDR2 is YSYEKL in the germline V gene. This CDR3 comprises 16 residues. CDR3 DNA: TGCGCCAGCAGCCAAGACCCCAGGGGGAAATACAATGAGCAGTTCTTC. This sequence encodes CASSQDPRGKYNEQFF.